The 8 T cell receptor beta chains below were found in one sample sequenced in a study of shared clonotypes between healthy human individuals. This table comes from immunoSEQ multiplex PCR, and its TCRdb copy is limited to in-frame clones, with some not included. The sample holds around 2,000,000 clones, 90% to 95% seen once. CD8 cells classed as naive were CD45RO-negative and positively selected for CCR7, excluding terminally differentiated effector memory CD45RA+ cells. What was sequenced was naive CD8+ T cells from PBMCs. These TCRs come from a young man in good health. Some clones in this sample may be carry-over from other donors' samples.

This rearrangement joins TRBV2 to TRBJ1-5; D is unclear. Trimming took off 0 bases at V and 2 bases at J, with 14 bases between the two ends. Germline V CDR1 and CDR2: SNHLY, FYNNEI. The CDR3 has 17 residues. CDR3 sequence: CASSEALDVRGNQPQHF. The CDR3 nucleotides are TGTGCCAGCAGTGAAGCGCTGGACGTGAGGGGCAATCAGCCCCAGCATTTT.

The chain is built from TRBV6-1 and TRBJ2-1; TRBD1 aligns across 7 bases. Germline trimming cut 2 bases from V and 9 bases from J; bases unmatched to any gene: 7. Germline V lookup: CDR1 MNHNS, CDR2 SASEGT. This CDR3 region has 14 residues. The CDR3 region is CASSEWKGAGEQFF. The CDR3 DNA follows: TGTGCCAGCAGTGAATGGAAGGGGGCCGGTGAGCAGTTCTTC.

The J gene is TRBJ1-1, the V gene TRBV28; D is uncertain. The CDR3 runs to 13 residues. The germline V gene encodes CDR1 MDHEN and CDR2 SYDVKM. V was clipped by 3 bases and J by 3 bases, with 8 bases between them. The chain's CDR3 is CASSLAADTEAFF. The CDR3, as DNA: TGTGCCAGCAGTTTGGCGGCGGACACTGAAGCTTTCTTT.

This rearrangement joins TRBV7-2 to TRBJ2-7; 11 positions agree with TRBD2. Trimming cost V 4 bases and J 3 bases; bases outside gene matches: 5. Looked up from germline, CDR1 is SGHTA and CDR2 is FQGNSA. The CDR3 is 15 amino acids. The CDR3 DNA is TGTGCCAGCAGCTCCCGGACTAGCGGGTTCTACGAGCAGTACTTC. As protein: CASSSRTSGFYEQYF.

CDR3 bases: TGTGCCAGCAGCTTAGTGTCCGGCAGGGTAAGAGGAGAGACCCAGTACTTC. Encoded protein: CASSLVSGRVRGETQYF. The V gene is TRBV7-9, the J gene TRBJ2-5; possibly TRBD1 for D (5 bases). Trimming left V 1 base short and J 4 bases short, with 19 bases between. Germline CDR1 SEHNR, CDR2 FQNEAQ (reference sequence). CDR3 length equals 17 residues.

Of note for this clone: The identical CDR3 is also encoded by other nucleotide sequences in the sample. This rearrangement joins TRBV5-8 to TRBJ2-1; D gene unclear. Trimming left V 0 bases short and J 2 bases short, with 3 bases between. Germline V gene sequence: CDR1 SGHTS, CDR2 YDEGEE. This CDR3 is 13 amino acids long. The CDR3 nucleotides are TGTGCCAGCAGCTTGGGACCCTACAATGAGCAGTTCTTC. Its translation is CASSLGPYNEQFF.

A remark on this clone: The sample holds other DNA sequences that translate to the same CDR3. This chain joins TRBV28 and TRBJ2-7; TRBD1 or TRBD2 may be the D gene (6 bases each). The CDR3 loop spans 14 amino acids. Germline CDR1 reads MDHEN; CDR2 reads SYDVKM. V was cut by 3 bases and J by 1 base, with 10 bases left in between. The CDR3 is CASSFRGPSYEQYF. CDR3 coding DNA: TGTGCCAGCAGTTTTCGGGGGCCGTCCTACGAGCAGTACTTC.

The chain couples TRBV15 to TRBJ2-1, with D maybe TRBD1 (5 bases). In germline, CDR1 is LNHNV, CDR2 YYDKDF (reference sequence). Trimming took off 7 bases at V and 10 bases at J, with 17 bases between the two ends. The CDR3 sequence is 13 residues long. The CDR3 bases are TGTGCCACCAAGTTTTCTGACAGATGGGAGCAGTTCTTC. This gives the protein CATKFSDRWEQFF.